The 26 T cell receptor beta chains given below trace back to one sample, sequenced in a study of CXCR3-negative and CXCR3-positive naive CD8 T cells. General study results and limits: When CXCR3-positive naive cells were set against CXCR3-negative naive cells, the former had more hydrophobic TRB CDR3s.

Carrying UMI labels, the TRB cDNA libraries were prepared through 5' RACE. TCRdb re-called the 5' RACE reads and catalogs CDR3 proteins one per entry, DNA excluded. The sample has about 150,000 distinct CDR3 sequences, and its top ten clones hold 0.45% to 0.55%. Which antigens these TCRs recognize remains unknown. The specimen sequenced was naive CXCR3+ CD8+ T cells from blood. Subset denoted: CD45RO-CCR7+CD27+CD95- naive CD8+ T cells expressing CXCR3 (TNR3+). Receptors were obtained from a human donor in good health. Some clones in this sample may be carry-over from other donors' samples.

The V gene is TRBV7-2, the J gene TRBJ2-1; TCRdb outputs TRBD1, but without DNA this stays unchecked. Per the germline V gene, CDR1 is SGHTA and CDR2 is FQGNSA. The CDR3 loop spans 14 amino acids. The CDR3: CASSFIGGHAEQFF. Based on the CDR3 plus reference TRBV7-2 and TRBJ2-1, the full variable domain is GAGVSQSPSNKVTEKGKDVELRCDPISGHTALYWYRQSLGQGLEFLIYFQGNSAPDKSGLPSDRFSAERTGGSVSTLTIQRTQQEDSAVYLCASSFIGGHAEQFFGPGTRLTVL.

The V call is TRBV7-8, the J call TRBJ2-7; there is no DNA to check the TCRdb D call of TRBD2. The germline CDR1 and CDR2 sequences are SGHVS and FQNEAQ. This CDR3 region has 16 residues. The CDR3 loop is CASSLEPGGPLSRSYF.

The chain combines TRBV2 with TRBJ2-5; TCRdb indicates TRBD1, and absent DNA this call remains unverified. The CDR3 is made up of 16 amino acids. CDR1 and CDR2 (germline): SNHLY, FYNNEI. The chain's CDR3 is CASSERLGTGSETQYF.

The chain combines TRBV11-1 with TRBJ1-1. The CDR3 consists of 12 residues. Per the germline V gene, CDR1 is SGHAT and CDR2 is FQDESV (reference sequence). This chain's CDR3 is CASSPERIETFF.

The chain joins TRBV5-1 to TRBJ2-5; TCRdb proposes TRBD2, but this gene call is untestable without DNA. There are 16 residues in the CDR3. The V gene's germline CDR1 is SGHRS and CDR2 YFSETQ. The CDR3 reads CASSSARDSYQETQYF.

V gene TRBV9 combines with J gene TRBJ2-1; TCRdb returns TRBD1, unconfirmable since there is no DNA. The CDR3 is made up of 11 amino acids. Germline-derived CDR1 and CDR2 are SGDLS and YYNGEE. The CDR3 protein is CASSATGMQFF.

The V gene is TRBV5-5, the J gene TRBJ1-1; there is no DNA to check the TCRdb D call of TRBD1. The CDR3 has 13 residues. Germline CDR1 is SGHKS and CDR2 is YYEKEE (reference sequence). The CDR3 is CASSLWGGTEAFF.

This chain links TRBV29-1 with TRBJ1-1; TCRdb names TRBD1, which stays unverified in the absence of DNA. The CDR3 is 14 amino acids. Per the germline V gene, CDR1 is SQVTM and CDR2 is ANQGSEA. The CDR3: CSVTVPLNRAHAFF.

The rearrangement links TRBV29-1 to TRBJ1-2; checking the TCRdb D call of TRBD1 is not possible without DNA. This CDR3 is 11 amino acids long. CDR1 is SQVTM, CDR2 ANQGSEA, per germline. CDR3: CSVDPGSGYTF.

This chain connects TRBV29-1 to TRBJ2-1; the TRBD1 assignment by TCRdb is unverifiable without DNA. CDR1 is SQVTM, CDR2 ANQGSEA, per germline. The CDR3 totals 13 residues. The CDR3 is CSVPPSGSNEQFF.

The chain is built from TRBV7-6 and TRBJ1-1; the D call from TCRdb, TRBD1, cannot be confirmed without DNA. The CDR3 is 15 residues long. The germline V gene has CDR1 SGHVS and CDR2 FNYEAQ. CDR3 region: CASSLGGGRVTEAFF.

This chain connects TRBV6-2 or TRBV6-3 to TRBJ1-5. This CDR3 is built from 16 residues. Germline assignment: CDR1 MNHEY and CDR2 SVGEGT. CDR3 loop: CASSGLLSRSNQPQHF.

This CDR3 reads CASSHRLEEGVGDEQFF. The rearrangement uses TRBV5-1 and TRBJ2-1; TCRdb calls TRBD2, which cannot be checked without DNA. The CDR3 has 17 amino acids. From germline, CDR1 is SGHRS and CDR2 YFSETQ.

This sequence joins TRBV14 and TRBJ2-3; TCRdb names TRBD2, which stays unverified in the absence of DNA. The CDR3 extends over 17 amino acids. CDR1 is SGHDN, CDR2 FVKESK, per germline. CDR3 sequence: CASSQDIEREIPDTQYF.

The V and J genes are TRBV11-2 and TRBJ2-1. The CDR3 has 15 amino acids. CDR1 and CDR2 (germline): SGHAT, FQNNGV. The CDR3 spells CASSLEARTYNEQFF. The entire variable domain, with the rest obtained from reference TRBV11-2 and TRBJ2-1, is as follows: EAGVAQSPRYKIIEKRQSVAFWCNPISGHATLYWYQQILGQGPKLLIQFQNNGVVDDSQLPKDRFSAERLKGVDSTLKIQPAKLEDSAVYLCASSLEARTYNEQFFGPGTRLTVL.

The gene calls are TRBV27 and TRBJ2-2; as DNA is missing, the TRBD1 call by TCRdb cannot be tested. The CDR3 has 16 amino acids. CDR1 MNHEY and CDR2 SMNVEV come from the germline V gene (reference sequence). The CDR3 sequence: CASSLQGSVRTGELFF.

The CDR3 reads CSARDGVPRTGLTDTQYF. The chain carries TRBV20-1 and TRBJ2-3; TCRdb gives TRBD1 as the D gene, but with no DNA this cannot be confirmed. The V gene's germline CDR1 is DFQATT and CDR2 SNEGSKA (reference sequence). The CDR3 totals 18 residues.

V is TRBV6-1 and J is TRBJ1-5; TCRdb names TRBD1, which stays unverified in the absence of DNA. Germline V gene lookup returns CDR1 MNHNS and CDR2 SASEGT. This CDR3 has 15 residues. CDR3 amino acids: CASSEAGTNNQPQHF.

The V and J genes are TRBV3-1 and TRBJ2-1; absent DNA, TCRdb's TRBD1 call cannot be checked. This CDR3 is 16 amino acids long. The germline V gene encodes CDR1 LGHDT and CDR2 YNNKEL (reference sequence). CDR3 residues: CASSQESPPSYNEQFF.

The chain carries TRBV27 and TRBJ2-7; TCRdb names TRBD1, which stays unverified in the absence of DNA. The germline V gene has CDR1 MNHEY and CDR2 SMNVEV (reference sequence). This CDR3 comprises 13 residues. Here the CDR3 reads CASAPVDTHEQYF.

The V gene is TRBV4-1, the J gene TRBJ2-3; there is no DNA to check the TCRdb D call of TRBD2. This CDR3 region has 17 residues. The germline V gene has CDR1 MGHRA and CDR2 YSYEKL. CDR3 residues: CASSQGTGARATDTQYF.

The CDR3 region is CASSGTSRKAGTREEETQYF. The chain is built from TRBV12-3 or TRBV12-4 and TRBJ2-5; TCRdb returns TRBD2, unconfirmable since there is no DNA. CDR3 length: 20 residues.

J is TRBJ2-1 and V is TRBV7-9; the TCRdb call, TRBD2, lacks DNA for checking. The CDR3 runs to 16 residues. Germline CDR1 SEHNR, CDR2 FQNEAQ (reference sequence). The CDR3 spells CASSDPRQAPYNEQFF.

CDR3 amino acids: CASSFLPGRVMNTEAFF. The V and J genes are TRBV12-3 or TRBV12-4 and TRBJ1-1; TCRdb reports TRBD1, a call that lacks DNA to check it against. The CDR3 contains 17 residues.

The chain uses TRBV9 and TRBJ2-7; the TCRdb D gene call, TRBD2, has no DNA to confirm it. The CDR3 extends over 15 amino acids. Germline CDR1 SGDLS, CDR2 YYNGEE. CDR3 loop: CASSAGGDRRYEQYF.

The chain combines TRBV6-5 with TRBJ2-2; with no DNA, the TCRdb D assignment of TRBD2 cannot be verified. The germline V gene has CDR1 MNHEY and CDR2 SVGAGI. CDR3 length: 13 residues. The CDR3 reads CASRRLATGELFF.